This entry concerns a single TCR beta chain. The sample has other DNA sequences that encode this CDR3 too. This sample stems from a study of blood T cell repertoires in COVID-19. Assay: immunoSEQ multiplex PCR; the TCRdb copy retains only in-frame clones and omits some. The sample includes about 230,000 clones, over 75% of them seen just once. With 2 bases clipped from V and 3 bases from J, the junction kept 4 bases outside the gene matches. CDR3 length: 14 amino acids. Per the germline V gene, CDR1 is LGHDT and CDR2 is YNNKEL (reference sequence). V gene TRBV3-1 (or the pseudogene TRBV3-2) combines with J gene TRBJ2-7; 7 bases line up with TRBD1. The sample consisted of peripheral blood. The clonotype was recovered from a woman older than 75 with acute or convalescent COVID-19. CDR3 in DNA: TGTGCCAGCAGCCAACCGGGACAGAACTACGAGCAGTACTTC. It specifies CASSQPGQNYEQYF.